The clone carrying this TCR beta chain was counted only a few times. Time point specified: newly diagnosed GD, antithyroid drugs for less than 3 months. PBMC-derived RNA was used for the TCR library. Trimming left V 4 bases short and J 0 bases short, with 12 bases between. Germline CDR1 and CDR2: LNHDA and SQIVND (reference sequence). This CDR3 is 15 amino acids long. The sample belongs to a study of regulatory T cells in long-lasting Graves disease. Libraries of TCR beta came from iRepertoire HTBI primers plus Arm-PCR of CDR3 regions. TCRdb itself ran the multiplex PCR reads through MiXCR, one entry per CDR3 protein. The data hold roughly 500,000 distinct CDR3 sequences, with about 13% observed a single time. The same specimen was also included in a second study, on T cells in Graves' hyperthyroidism and ophthalmopathy.

This sequence was found in a man aged 25 to 40 with Graves disease. This chain links TRBV19 with TRBJ1-2; TRBD1 might be the D (6 bases). The source was peripheral blood mononuclear cells (PBMCs), collected at new diagnosis, from a patient treated with antithyroid drugs. CDR3 residues: CASSTQTGSNYGYTF. The CDR3, as DNA: TGTGCCAGTAGTACTCAGACAGGATCTAACTATGGCTACACCTTC.